The clone carrying this TCR beta chain was seen repeatedly, ten times or more. Its antigen is still unknown. Template material for amplifying TCR beta CDR3 regions consisted of RNA transcripts. An initial round of RT-PCR targeting the TCR CDR3 relied on the HTBI primer set. TCRdb processed the multiplex PCR reads anew with MiXCR; each CDR3 protein has one entry. The repertoire includes roughly 650,000 distinct CDR3 sequences, around 16% of them detected once, and roughly 3.5% sits in the top ten. Germline V gene data show CDR1 as LGHDT and CDR2 as YNNKEL (reference sequence). J was trimmed by 5 bases and V by 3 bases; bases with no gene match: 8. The CDR3 loop spans 16 amino acids. The data were obtained in a study of T cells in Graves' hyperthyroidism and ophthalmopathy. Study observations and caveats: From stable hyperthyroidism, ophthalmopathy was separated by a 13 V-J model.

The chain has TRBV3-1 and TRBJ2-3, with 10 bases identical to TRBD1. Specimen: blood. This clonotype originated in a woman aged 40 to 50 with Graves' ophthalmopathy. The CDR3 sequence: CASSHATGGFGDTQYF. The CDR3 DNA follows: TGTGCCAGCAGCCATGCGACAGGGGGCTTTGGAGATACGCAGTATTTT.